These 14 T cell receptor beta chains originate from one sample sequenced in a study of T-cell memory formation after mild COVID-19. TCRdb processed the 5' RACE reads anew with MiXCR; each CDR3 protein has one entry. The sample lists roughly 350,000 distinct CDR3 sequences, roughly 20% occurring once. Sequenced sample: PBMCs or a T cell subset sorted from them (not recorded which). Receptor source: an adult woman who had mild COVID-19 (a few samples of this study predate the infection). Cell type and time point are not known.

The chain is built from TRBV12-3 or TRBV12-4 and TRBJ1-2; no reliable D call. V lost 4 bases and J lost 8, with 17 bases in between. The length of the CDR3 is 14 residues. For the CDR3, the DNA is TGTGCCAGCAGTTCCGCGGGAGGGAAAGGGGGCTACACCTTC. It yields the protein CASSSAGGKGGYTF.

The table lists this clonotype with a few counts. The chain recombines TRBV29-1 with TRBJ2-5, with D possibly being TRBD1 (5 bases). Per the germline V gene, CDR1 is SQVTM and CDR2 is ANQGSEA. V dropped 5 bases and J dropped 5 bases, with 21 bases sitting between them. The CDR3 is made up of 15 amino acids. CDR3 loop: CSVSEWAGSMETQYF. The DNA for the CDR3 is TGCAGCGTTTCTGAGTGGGCAGGGTCTATGGAGACCCAGTACTTC.

The V call is TRBV7-9, the J call TRBJ2-7, with no clear D. CDR1 is SEHNR, CDR2 FQNEAQ, per germline (reference sequence). The length of the CDR3 is 13 residues. V was pared by 5 bases and J by 6 bases, with 14 bases between. The CDR3 reads CASSPPVASEQYF. The DNA for the CDR3 is TGTGCCAGCAGCCCCCCTGTCGCGAGCGAGCAGTACTTC.

This clonotype was found many times. J is TRBJ2-2 and V is TRBV9, with D perhaps TRBD2 (6 bases). The CDR3 covers 17 residues. Between the trimmed V and J ends, which lost 4 bases and 5 bases, there was a span of 21 bases. Germline values: CDR1 SGDLS, CDR2 YYNGEE. The CDR3 DNA reads as TGTGCCAGCAGCCTCCAAGATTGGGGGAGGTGGACCGGGGAGCTGTTTTTT. Translating it yields CASSLQDWGRWTGELFF.

This sequence joins TRBV4-2 and TRBJ1-2; D gene uncertain. V was cut by 0 bases and J by 5 bases, with 7 bases left in between. Germline V gene lookup returns CDR1 LGHNA and CDR2 YNFKEQ. The CDR3 consists of 13 residues. This CDR3 reads CASSQDLGYGYTF. The CDR3 DNA follows: TGTGCCAGCAGCCAAGATCTCGGGTATGGCTACACCTTC.

This clonotype was counted only a few times. The J gene is TRBJ2-7, the V gene TRBV4-1; 8 positions match TRBD2. The germline CDR1 and CDR2 sequences are MGHRA and YSYEKL. CDR3 length: 14 amino acids. Trimming at V came to 3 bases and at J to 2 bases, leaving 3 bases not matched to a gene. DNA of the CDR3: TGCGCCAGCAGCCACGGGACTAGTGCCTACGAGCAGTACTTC. Translated, it gives CASSHGTSAYEQYF.

This clonotype was detected only a few times. The genes are TRBV12-3 or TRBV12-4 and TRBJ2-1; 9 bases line up with TRBD2. Unmatched junction bases numbered 10, after V lost 5 bases and J lost 8 bases. The CDR3 has 15 amino acids. The CDR3 reads CASSKTSGGIDEQFF. For the CDR3, the DNA is TGTGCCAGCAGTAAGACTAGCGGAGGCATCGATGAGCAGTTCTTC.

The rearrangement uses TRBV29-1 and TRBJ1-1; D not resolved. This CDR3 comprises 10 residues. CDR1 SQVTM and CDR2 ANQGSEA come from the germline V gene. Trimming took 4 bases from V and 11 from J, leaving 11 bases between them. CDR3 loop: CSVGSPWAFF. The DNA of the CDR3 is TGCAGCGTTGGTAGCCCTTGGGCTTTCTTT.

This clonotype was picked up a small number of times. The chain has TRBV4-2 and TRBJ2-7, with a possible D match to TRBD2 (5 bases). The V gene's germline CDR1 is LGHNA and CDR2 YNFKEQ. Trimming left V 3 bases short and J 4 bases short, with 10 bases between. The CDR3 length is 13 residues. CDR3 bases: TGTGCCAGCAGCCACGGGGTGGAATACGAGCAGTACTTC. It codes for CASSHGVEYEQYF.

Only a few counts were recorded for this clonotype. This chain connects TRBV29-1 to TRBJ1-2, with TRBD1 matching over 12 bases. V shed 7 bases and J 4 bases; nucleotides not matched to a gene: 7. Per germline, CDR1 SQVTM and CDR2 ANQGSEA. This CDR3 has 14 amino acids. The CDR3 DNA reads TGCAGCGCTGGGACAGGGGGCCGGGGCTATGGCTACACCTTC. This codes for CSAGTGGRGYGYTF.

Ten or more counts support this clonotype. This sequence joins TRBV5-1 and TRBJ2-3; D unclear. Between the trimmed V and J ends, which lost 4 bases and 0 bases, there was a span of 12 bases. This CDR3 comprises 15 residues. The germline CDR1 and CDR2 sequences are SGHRS and YFSETQ. The CDR3 nucleotides read TGCGCCAGCAGCCCGGACCCGGGCAGCACAGATACGCAGTATTTT. Translating gives CASSPDPGSTDTQYF.

This clonotype was detected only a few times. This chain links TRBV5-1 with TRBJ1-2, with D unresolved. V shed 4 bases and J shed 6 bases, with 10 bases lying between them. The CDR3 consists of 12 residues. Germline values: CDR1 SGHRS, CDR2 YFSETQ. DNA of the CDR3: TGCGCCAGCAGCCCATACAGTAATGGCTACACCTTC. This gives the protein CASSPYSNGYTF.

This clonotype was detected a few times. V and J are TRBV7-2 and TRBJ2-1; 10 bases align to TRBD2. V lost 0 bases, J lost 10 bases, and 15 bases stayed unmatched. Germline assignment: CDR1 SGHTA and CDR2 FQGNSA. There are 18 residues in the CDR3. The CDR3 coding sequence is TGTGCCAGCAGCTTAGCGGGGTTAGTTGGGACTAGCGTGTCCGAGCAGTTCTTC. It yields the protein CASSLAGLVGTSVSEQFF.

V is TRBV21-1 and J is TRBJ2-7; TRBD2 is taken as the D call from the table, unchecked against the DNA. TRBV21-1 represents a pseudogene. The CDR3 totals 18 residues. CDR3 amino acids: CASSKEGSGRANTHEQYF. CDR3 DNA: TGTGCCAGCAGCAAAGAAGGTAGCGGGAGGGCCAATACCCACGAGCAGTACTTC.